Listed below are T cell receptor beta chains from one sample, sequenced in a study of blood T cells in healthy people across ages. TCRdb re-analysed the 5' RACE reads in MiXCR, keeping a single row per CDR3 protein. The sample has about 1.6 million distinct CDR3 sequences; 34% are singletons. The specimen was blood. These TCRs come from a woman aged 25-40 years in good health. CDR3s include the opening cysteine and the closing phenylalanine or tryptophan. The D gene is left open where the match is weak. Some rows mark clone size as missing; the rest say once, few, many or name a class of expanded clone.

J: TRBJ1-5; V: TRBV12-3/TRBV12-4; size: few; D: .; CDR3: CASSLSRVGGNQPQHF; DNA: TGTGCCAGCAGTTTGAGCAGGGTTGGGGGCAATCAGCCCCAGCATTTT
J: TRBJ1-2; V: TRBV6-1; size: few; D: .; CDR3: CASSLNGVGYTF; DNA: TGTGCCAGCAGTCTAAACGGGGTAGGCTACACCTTC
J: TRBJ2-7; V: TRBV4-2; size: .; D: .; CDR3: CASSQEGSGLPDEQYF; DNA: TGTGCCAGCAGCCAAGAGGGCTCGGGCCTCCCGGACGAGCAGTACTTC
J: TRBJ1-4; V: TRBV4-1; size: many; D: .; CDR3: CASSQDLVTSVPNEKLFF; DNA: TGCGCCAGCAGCCAAGATCTTGTGACATCGGTCCCTAATGAAAAACTGTTTTTT
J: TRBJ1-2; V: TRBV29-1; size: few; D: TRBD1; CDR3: CSVDPGTGLGYTF; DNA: TGCAGCGTTGATCCCGGGACAGGGCTTGGCTACACCTTC
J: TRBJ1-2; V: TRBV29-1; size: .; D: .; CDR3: CSVEDRQEAYTF; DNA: TGCAGCGTTGAAGATCGACAGGAGGCCTACACCTTC
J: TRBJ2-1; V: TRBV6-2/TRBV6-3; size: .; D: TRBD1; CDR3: CASVRGGEYNEQFF; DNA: TGTGCCAGCGTCAGAGGGGGCGAATACAATGAGCAGTTCTTC
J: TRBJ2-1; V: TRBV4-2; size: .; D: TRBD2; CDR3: CASSQREVTSGQNEQFF; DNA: TGTGCCAGCAGCCAGAGAGAGGTCACTAGCGGGCAGAATGAGCAGTTCTTC
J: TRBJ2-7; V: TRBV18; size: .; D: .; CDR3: CASSPQGKGEQYF; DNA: TGTGCCAGCTCACCACAGGGAAAAGGAGAGCAGTACTTC
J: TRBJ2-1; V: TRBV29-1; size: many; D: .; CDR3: CSVDTGVGSYNEQFF; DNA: TGCAGCGTTGATACGGGGGTCGGCTCCTACAATGAGCAGTTCTTC
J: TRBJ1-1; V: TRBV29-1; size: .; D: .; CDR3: CSVAAGTGTFF; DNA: .
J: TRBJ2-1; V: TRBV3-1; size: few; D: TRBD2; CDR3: CASSPLRTTSGRIYNEQFF; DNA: TGTGCCAGCAGCCCCCTCAGGACCACTAGCGGGAGAATCTACAATGAGCAGTTCTTC
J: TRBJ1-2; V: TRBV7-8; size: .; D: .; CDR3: CASSLAGGQYYGYTF; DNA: TGTGCCAGCAGCTTAGCCGGTGGGCAGTACTATGGCTACACCTTC
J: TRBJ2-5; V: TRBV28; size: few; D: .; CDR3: CASSFKQRGETQYF; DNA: TGTGCCAGCAGTTTCAAACAGAGGGGGGAGACCCAGTACTTC
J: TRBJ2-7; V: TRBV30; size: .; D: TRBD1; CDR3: CAWNTAGGEQYF; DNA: TGTGCCTGGAACACGGCAGGGGGCGAGCAGTACTTC
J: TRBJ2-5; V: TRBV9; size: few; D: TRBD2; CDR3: CASSVEGLAGGRQETQYF; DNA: TGTGCCAGCAGCGTAGAGGGTCTAGCGGGGGGTCGCCAAGAGACCCAGTACTTC
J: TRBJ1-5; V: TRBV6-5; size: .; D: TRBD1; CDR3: CASSYSTGEKYSNQPQHF; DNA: TGTGCCAGCAGTTACTCTACAGGGGAGAAATATAGCAATCAGCCCCAGCATTTT
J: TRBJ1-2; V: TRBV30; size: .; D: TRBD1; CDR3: CALRRDRSSIYGYTF; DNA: TGTGCCTTGCGCCGGGACAGAAGTTCAATCTATGGCTACACCTTC
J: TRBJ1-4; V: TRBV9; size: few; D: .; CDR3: CASSSNGEAGKLFF; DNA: TGTGCCAGCAGCTCGAACGGGGAGGCGGGAAAACTGTTTTTT
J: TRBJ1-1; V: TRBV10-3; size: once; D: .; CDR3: CATSDDIPMNTEAFF; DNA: TGTGCCACCAGTGACGACATCCCCATGAACACTGAAGCTTTCTTT
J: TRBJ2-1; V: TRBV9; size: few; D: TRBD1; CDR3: CASSPLGGQAPEQFF; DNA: TGTGCCAGCAGCCCCTTGGGTGGACAGGCCCCTGAGCAGTTCTTC
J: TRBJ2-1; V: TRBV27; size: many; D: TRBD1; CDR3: CASSLWTGSNEQFF; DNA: TGTGCCAGCAGCCTATGGACAGGGTCTAATGAGCAGTTCTTC
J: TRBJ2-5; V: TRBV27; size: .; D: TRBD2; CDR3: CASSSGTSGVSSQETQYF; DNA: TGTGCCAGCAGTTCAGGGACTAGCGGGGTCTCAAGTCAAGAGACCCAGTACTTC
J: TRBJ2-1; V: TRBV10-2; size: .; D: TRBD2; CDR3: CASRSGLARGSEQFF; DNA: TGCGCCAGCAGATCAGGACTAGCGAGAGGAAGTGAGCAGTTCTTC
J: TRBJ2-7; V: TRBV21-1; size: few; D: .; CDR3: CASSNRSGARESYEQYF; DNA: TGTGCCAGCAGCAACAGATCCGGCGCGCGGGAGTCCTACGAGCAGTACTTC
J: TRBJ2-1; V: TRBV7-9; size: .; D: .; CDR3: CASSSPRVSDSEQFF; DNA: TGTGCCAGCAGCTCGCCTAGAGTTTCTGACTCTGAGCAGTTCTTC
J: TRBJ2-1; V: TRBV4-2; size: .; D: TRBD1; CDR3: CASGQGQGQNEQFF; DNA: TGTGCCAGCGGCCAAGGACAGGGACAGAATGAGCAGTTCTTC
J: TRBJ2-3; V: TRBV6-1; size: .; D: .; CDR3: CASSDISGTTDTQYF; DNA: TGTGCCAGCAGTGACATCTCGGGTACCACAGATACGCAGTATTTT
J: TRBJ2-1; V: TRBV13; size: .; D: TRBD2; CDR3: CAVLNPTTSGRGEGEQFF; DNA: TGTGCCGTTTTAAATCCGACGACTAGCGGGAGAGGGGAAGGTGAGCAGTTCTTC
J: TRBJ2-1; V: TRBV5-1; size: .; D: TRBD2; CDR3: CASSLDLRTSADNEQFF; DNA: TGCGCCAGCAGCTTGGATCTAAGGACTAGCGCCGACAATGAGCAGTTCTTC
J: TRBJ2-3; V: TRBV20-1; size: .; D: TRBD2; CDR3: CSAIPLLAGGPDTQYF; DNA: TGCAGTGCTATTCCTCTACTAGCGGGGGGGCCAGATACGCAGTATTTT
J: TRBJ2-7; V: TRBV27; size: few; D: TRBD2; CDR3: CASSLGLAGGLRYEQYF; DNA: TGTGCCAGCAGTCTGGGACTAGCGGGAGGGTTGAGGTACGAGCAGTACTTC
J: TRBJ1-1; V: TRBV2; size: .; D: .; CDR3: CASLKRLNTEAFF; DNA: TGTGCCAGCCTTAAACGTCTGAACACTGAAGCTTTCTTT
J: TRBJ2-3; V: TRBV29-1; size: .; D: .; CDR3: CVGGARDTQYF; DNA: TGCGTGGGGGGAGCGAGAGATACGCAGTATTTT
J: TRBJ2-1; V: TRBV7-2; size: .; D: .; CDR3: CASSLIVSSSERFF; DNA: TGTGCCAGCAGCTTAATCGTTTCCAGCAGTGAGCGGTTCTTC
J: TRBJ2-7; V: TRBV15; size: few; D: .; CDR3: CATSRELRSYEQYF; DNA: TGTGCCACCAGCAGAGAGTTGCGCTCCTACGAGCAGTACTTC
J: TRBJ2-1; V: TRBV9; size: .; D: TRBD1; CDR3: CASSDATGQGGPSSYNEQFF; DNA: TGTGCCAGCAGCGATGCCACGGGACAGGGGGGCCCTAGCTCCTACAATGAGCAGTTCTTC
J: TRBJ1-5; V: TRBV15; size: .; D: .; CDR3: CATSRVGNGPQHF; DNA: TGTGCCACCAGCAGAGTAGGGAACGGGCCCCAGCATTTT
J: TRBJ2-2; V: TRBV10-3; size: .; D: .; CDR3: CATGRTNTGELFF; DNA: TGTGCCACCGGACGGACAAACACCGGGGAGCTGTTTTTT